This T cell receptor beta chain was identified during a study of PD-1 blockade in classical Hodgkin lymphoma. Regarding the study as a whole: Newly diagnosed patients had baseline TCR diversity that was reportedly lower than that of healthy donors. Possible causes of repertoire differences, disease activity or prior therapy, remain undefined.

Repertoires were generated with immunoSEQ multiplex PCR, while TCRdb's copy carries only in-frame clones and drops some. There are approximately 17,000 clones in the sample; about nine tenths occur only once, and 6.9% lies in the top ten. Notes on this clone: Its antigen is unknown.

This CDR3 has 12 residues. CDR1 is MDHEN, CDR2 SYDVKM, per germline. Deletions cut 3 bases from V and 10 bases from J, with 13 bases between. The time point denotes: newly diagnosed, previously untreated cHL patient sample. The chain recombines TRBV28 with TRBJ2-7; the D is unclear. The source of this sequence is a human donor with classical Hodgkin lymphoma. The specimen sequenced was peripheral blood mononuclear cells (PBMCs). This CDR3 is CASSFQGVAQYF. For the CDR3, the DNA is TGTGCCAGCAGTTTTCAAGGAGTTGCCCAGTACTTC.